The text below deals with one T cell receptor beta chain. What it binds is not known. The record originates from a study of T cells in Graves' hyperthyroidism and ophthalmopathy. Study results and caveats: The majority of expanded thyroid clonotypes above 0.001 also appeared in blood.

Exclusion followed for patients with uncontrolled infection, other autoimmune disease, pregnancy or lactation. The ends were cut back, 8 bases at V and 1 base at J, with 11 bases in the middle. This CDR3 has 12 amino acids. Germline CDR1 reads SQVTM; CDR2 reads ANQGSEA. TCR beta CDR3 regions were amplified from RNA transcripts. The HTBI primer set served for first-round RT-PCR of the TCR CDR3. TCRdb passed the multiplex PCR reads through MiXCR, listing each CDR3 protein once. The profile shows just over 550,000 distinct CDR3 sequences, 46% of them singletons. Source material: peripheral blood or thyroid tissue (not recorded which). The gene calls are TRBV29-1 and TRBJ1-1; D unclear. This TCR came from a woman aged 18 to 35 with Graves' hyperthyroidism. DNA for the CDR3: TGCAGCTTAGGATCCGCGAACACTGAAGCTTTCTTT. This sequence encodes CSLGSANTEAFF.